This T cell receptor beta chain derives from a study of cytomegalovirus exposure and HLA in healthy donors. The assay was immunoSEQ multiplex PCR, and TCRdb's table has in-frame clones only and misses some. This table has roughly 76,000 clones, 94% appearing once. V lost 5 bases to trimming and J lost 1 base, with 10 bases between them. This CDR3 has 14 residues. In germline, CDR1 is MNHEY, CDR2 SVGAGI. The TCR originated in a man between 18 and 35 years old in good health and CMV-seropositive. The sample consisted of PBMCs. J is TRBJ2-3 and V is TRBV6-5; tentative D call: TRBD2 (5 bases). As DNA, the CDR3 is TGTGCCAGCAGTCAATTCGGGGGCACAGATACGCAGTATTTT. Translation: CASSQFGGTDTQYF.